This T cell receptor (beta chain) stems from a study of T cells in Graves' hyperthyroidism and ophthalmopathy. Study results and caveats: Blood also carried most thyroid clonotypes expanded above 0.001.

The authors obtained PBMCs from 7.5 to 10 ml of fresh peripheral blood. A note on this clonotype: Its antigen is not known.

What was amplified from RNA transcripts were TCR beta CDR3 regions. First-round RT-PCR of the TCR CDR3 relied on the HTBI primer set. Each CDR3 protein gets one entry after TCRdb re-called the multiplex PCR reads with MiXCR. The sample contains hundreds of thousands of distinct CDR3 sequences, around a fifth of which appear only once. The source material was blood. The TCR originated in a woman between 65 and 79 years old with Graves' ophthalmopathy.

Here the CDR3 reads CSDRGTSGSDTQYF. In nucleotides, the CDR3 is TGCAGTGACCGCGGGACTAGCGGGTCGGATACGCAGTATTTT. The chain has TRBV20-1 and TRBJ2-3; TRBD2 matches 12 bases. The CDR3 sequence is 14 residues long. Germline CDR1 reads DFQATT; CDR2 reads SNEGSKA (reference sequence). V gave up 7 bases and J gave up 6 bases; unmatched junction bases: 8.